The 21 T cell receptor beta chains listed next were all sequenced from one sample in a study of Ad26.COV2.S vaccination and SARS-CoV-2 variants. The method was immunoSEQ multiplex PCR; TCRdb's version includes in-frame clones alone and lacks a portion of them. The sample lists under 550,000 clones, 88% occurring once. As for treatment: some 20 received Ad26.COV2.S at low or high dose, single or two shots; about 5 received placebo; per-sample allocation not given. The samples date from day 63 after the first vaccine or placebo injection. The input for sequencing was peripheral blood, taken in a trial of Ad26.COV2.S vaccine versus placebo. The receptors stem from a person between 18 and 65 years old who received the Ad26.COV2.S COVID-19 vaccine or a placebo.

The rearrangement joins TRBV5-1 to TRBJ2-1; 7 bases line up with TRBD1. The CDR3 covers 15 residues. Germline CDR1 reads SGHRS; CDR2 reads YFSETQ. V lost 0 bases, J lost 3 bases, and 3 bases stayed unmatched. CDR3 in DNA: TGCGCCAGCAGCTTGGGAGGGGGCATCTACAATGAGCAGTTCTTC. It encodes CASSLGGGIYNEQFF.

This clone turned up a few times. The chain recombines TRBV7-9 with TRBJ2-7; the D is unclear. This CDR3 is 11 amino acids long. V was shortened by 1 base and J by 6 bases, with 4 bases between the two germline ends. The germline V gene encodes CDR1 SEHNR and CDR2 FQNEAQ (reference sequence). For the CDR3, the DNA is TGTGCCAGCAGCTTAGATGGCGAGCAGTACTTC. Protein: CASSLDGEQYF.

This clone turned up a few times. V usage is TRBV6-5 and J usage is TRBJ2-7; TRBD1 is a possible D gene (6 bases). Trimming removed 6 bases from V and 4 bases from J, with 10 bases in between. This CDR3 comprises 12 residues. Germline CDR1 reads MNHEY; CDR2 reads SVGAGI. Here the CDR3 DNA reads TGTGCCAGCAGAAACAGGGAGTACGAGCAGTACTTC. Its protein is CASRNREYEQYF.

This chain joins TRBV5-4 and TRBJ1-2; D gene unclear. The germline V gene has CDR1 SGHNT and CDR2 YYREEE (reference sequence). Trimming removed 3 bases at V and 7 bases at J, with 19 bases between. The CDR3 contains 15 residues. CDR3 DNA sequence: TGTGCCAGCAGCTCCCGGTCCGCTTGGTTGGGTGGCTACACCTTC. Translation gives CASSSRSAWLGGYTF.

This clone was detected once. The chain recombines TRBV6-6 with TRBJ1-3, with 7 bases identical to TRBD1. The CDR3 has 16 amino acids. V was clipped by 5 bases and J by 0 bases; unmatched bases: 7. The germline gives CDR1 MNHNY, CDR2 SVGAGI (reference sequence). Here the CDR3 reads CASSIQQGSSGNTIYF. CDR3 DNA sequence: TGTGCCAGCAGTATCCAACAGGGGAGCTCTGGAAACACCATATATTTT.

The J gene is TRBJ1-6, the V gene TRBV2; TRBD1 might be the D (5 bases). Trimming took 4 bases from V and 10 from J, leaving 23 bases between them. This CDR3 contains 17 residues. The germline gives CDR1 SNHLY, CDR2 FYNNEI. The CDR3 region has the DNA TGTGCCAGCAGTGGGGGGACGGGGACCGGTCTCCACTCACCCCTCCACTTT. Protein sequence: CASSGGTGTGLHSPLHF.

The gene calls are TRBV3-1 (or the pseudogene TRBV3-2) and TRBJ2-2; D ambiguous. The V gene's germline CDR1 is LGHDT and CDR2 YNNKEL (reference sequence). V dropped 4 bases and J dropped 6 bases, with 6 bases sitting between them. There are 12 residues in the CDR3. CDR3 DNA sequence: TGTGCCAGCAGCCCTGGAGCCGGGGAGCTGTTTTTT. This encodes CASSPGAGELFF.

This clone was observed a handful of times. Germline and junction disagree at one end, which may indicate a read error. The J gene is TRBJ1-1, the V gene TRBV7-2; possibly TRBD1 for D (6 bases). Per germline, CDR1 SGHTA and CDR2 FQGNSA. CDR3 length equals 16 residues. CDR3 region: CASRLGGRYRNTEAFF. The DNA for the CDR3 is TGTGCCAGCAGGTTAGGGGGGCGATACAGAAACACTGAAGCTTTCTTT.

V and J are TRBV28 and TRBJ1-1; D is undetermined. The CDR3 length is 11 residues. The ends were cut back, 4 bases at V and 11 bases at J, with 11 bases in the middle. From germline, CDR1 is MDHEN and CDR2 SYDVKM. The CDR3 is CASSSRVPAFF. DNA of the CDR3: TGTGCCAGCAGTTCACGGGTGCCGGCTTTCTTT.

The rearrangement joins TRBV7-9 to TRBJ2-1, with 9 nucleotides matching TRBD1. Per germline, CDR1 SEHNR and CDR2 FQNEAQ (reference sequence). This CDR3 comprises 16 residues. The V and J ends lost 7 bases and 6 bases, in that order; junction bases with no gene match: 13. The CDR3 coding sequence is TGTGCCAGCACCCGACCCTTCCCGGGACAGGGCAATGAGCAGTTCTTC. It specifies CASTRPFPGQGNEQFF.

CDR3 region: CASSYQLRSNQPQHF. As DNA, the CDR3 is TGTGCCAGCAGTTACCAACTAAGGAGCAATCAGCCCCAGCATTTT. The chain is built from TRBV6-6 and TRBJ1-5; D remains unclear. Per the germline V gene, CDR1 is MNHNY and CDR2 is SVGAGI (reference sequence). Trimming stripped 2 bases from V and 1 base from J, with 9 bases between. The CDR3 length is 15 residues.

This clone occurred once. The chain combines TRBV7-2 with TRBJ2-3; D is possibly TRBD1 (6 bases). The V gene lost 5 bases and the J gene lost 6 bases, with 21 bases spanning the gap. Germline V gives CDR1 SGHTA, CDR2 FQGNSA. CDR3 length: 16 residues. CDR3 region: CASSKRGQRVLDTQYF. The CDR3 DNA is TGTGCCAGCAGCAAAAGGGGACAACGAGTTCTCGATACGCAGTATTTT.

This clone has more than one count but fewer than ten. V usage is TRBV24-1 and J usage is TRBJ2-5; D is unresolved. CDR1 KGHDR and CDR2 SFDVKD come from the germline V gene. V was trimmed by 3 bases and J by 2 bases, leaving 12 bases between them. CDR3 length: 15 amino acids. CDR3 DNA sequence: TGTGCCACCAGTGATGGAAGAGAATTTCAAGAGACCCAGTACTTC. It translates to CATSDGREFQETQYF.

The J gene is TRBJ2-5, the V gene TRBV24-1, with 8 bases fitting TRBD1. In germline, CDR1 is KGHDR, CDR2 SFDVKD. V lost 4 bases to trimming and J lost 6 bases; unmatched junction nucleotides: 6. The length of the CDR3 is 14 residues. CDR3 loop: CATSDAGQGKTQYF. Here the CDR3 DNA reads TGTGCCACCAGTGACGCTGGACAGGGAAAGACCCAGTACTTC.

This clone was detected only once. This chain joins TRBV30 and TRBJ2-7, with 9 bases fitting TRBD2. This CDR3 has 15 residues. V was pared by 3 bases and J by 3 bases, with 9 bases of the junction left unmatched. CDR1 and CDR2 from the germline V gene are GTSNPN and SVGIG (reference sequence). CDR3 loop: CAWSWGSGGNYEQYF. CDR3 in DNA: TGTGCCTGGAGCTGGGGAAGCGGGGGGAACTACGAGCAGTACTTC.

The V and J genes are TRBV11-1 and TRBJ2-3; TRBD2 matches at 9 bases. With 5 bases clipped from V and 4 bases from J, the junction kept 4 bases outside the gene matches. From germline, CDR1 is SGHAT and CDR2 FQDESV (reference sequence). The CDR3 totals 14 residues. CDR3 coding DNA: TGTGCCAGCAGCCGTAGCGGGGGTTCAGATACGCAGTATTTT. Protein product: CASSRSGGSDTQYF.

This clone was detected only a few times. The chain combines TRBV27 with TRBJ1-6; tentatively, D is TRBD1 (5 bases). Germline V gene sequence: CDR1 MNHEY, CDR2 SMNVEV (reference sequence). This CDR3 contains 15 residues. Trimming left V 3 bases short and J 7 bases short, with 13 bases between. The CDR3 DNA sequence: TGTGCCAGCAGTTTCGCCGGAGGGGTCAATTCACCCCTCCACTTT. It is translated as CASSFAGGVNSPLHF.

DNA of the CDR3: TGTGCCAGCAGCTTGGGTGGCCAGGGGGCGGAAGGAAACACCATATATTTT. Translated, it gives CASSLGGQGAEGNTIYF. The rearrangement links TRBV5-4 to TRBJ1-3, with 8 bases identical to TRBD1. Per germline, CDR1 SGHNT and CDR2 YYREEE (reference sequence). J gave up 4 bases and V 0 bases, and 9 bases lay outside the gene matches. The CDR3 sequence is 17 residues long.

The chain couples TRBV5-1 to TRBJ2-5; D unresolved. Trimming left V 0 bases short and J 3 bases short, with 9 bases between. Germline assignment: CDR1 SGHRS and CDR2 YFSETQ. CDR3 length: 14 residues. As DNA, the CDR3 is TGCGCCAGCAGCTTGGGGTGGAGAGAAGAGACCCAGTACTTC. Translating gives CASSLGWREETQYF.

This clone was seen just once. DNA of the CDR3: TGTGCCAGCAGTTACTTGGGGACCTCCTACGAGCAGTACTTC. It yields the protein CASSYLGTSYEQYF. This chain connects TRBV6-5 to TRBJ2-7; either TRBD1 or TRBD2 may supply D (5 bases each). V dropped 1 base and J dropped 0 bases, with 7 bases sitting between them. Germline V gene lookup returns CDR1 MNHEY and CDR2 SVGAGI. This CDR3 is 14 amino acids long.

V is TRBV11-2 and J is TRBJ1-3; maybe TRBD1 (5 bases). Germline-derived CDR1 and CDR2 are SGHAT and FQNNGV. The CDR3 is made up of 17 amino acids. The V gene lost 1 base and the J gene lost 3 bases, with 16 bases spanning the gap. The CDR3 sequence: CASSLVREGGHGNTIYF. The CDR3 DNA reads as TGTGCCAGCAGCTTAGTCAGAGAAGGCGGACATGGAAACACCATATATTTT.